This entry lists 10 T cell receptor beta chains sequenced from one sample in a study of identical twins. Using its own MiXCR run on the 5' RACE reads, TCRdb lists one record per CDR3 protein. The sample consists of around 370,000 distinct CDR3 sequences, about 10% of them appearing once. What was sequenced was naive T cells sorted from blood. Receptors originate from a woman in her fifties or sixties in good health.

The chain is built from TRBV3-1 and TRBJ2-4; D is unclear. V gave up 1 base and J gave up 10 bases, with 11 bases separating them. CDR3 length: 13 residues. Per germline, CDR1 LGHDT and CDR2 YNNKEL (reference sequence). The CDR3 nucleotides read TGTGCCAGCAGCCAAGGAACCCAAGGGATTCAGTACTTC. It translates to CASSQGTQGIQYF.

This clonotype was seen a few times. V is TRBV3-1 and J is TRBJ2-5; D unresolved. V shed 0 bases and J shed 7 bases, with 15 bases lying between them. This CDR3 has 15 amino acids. Germline V CDR1 and CDR2: LGHDT, YNNKEL (reference sequence). The CDR3 loop is CASSQDPIPGGTQYF. DNA of the CDR3: TGTGCCAGCAGCCAAGATCCCATCCCCGGCGGGACCCAGTACTTC.

The V call is TRBV20-1, the J call TRBJ2-7; 11 bases map to TRBD2. Germline CDR1 reads DFQATT; CDR2 reads SNEGSKA (reference sequence). The CDR3 length is 13 residues. V lost 5 bases, J lost 7 bases, and 7 bases stayed unmatched. This CDR3 reads CSAWALAGGEQYF. CDR3 nucleotide sequence: TGCAGTGCTTGGGCGCTAGCGGGAGGAGAGCAGTACTTC.

Ten or more counts support this clonotype. The chain couples TRBV10-3 to TRBJ2-3, with a tentative D call TRBD2 (5 bases). CDR1 and CDR2 from the germline V gene are ENHRY and SYGVKD. The CDR3 covers 16 residues. Trimming stripped 0 bases from V and 4 bases from J, with 14 bases between. Here the CDR3 reads CAISESVGASSDTQYF. CDR3 nucleotide sequence: TGTGCCATCAGTGAGTCAGTGGGAGCGTCCTCAGATACGCAGTATTTT.

This clonotype appeared many times. This sequence joins TRBV3-1 and TRBJ2-7; 9 nucleotides align to TRBD2. The junction had 4 bases not matched to a gene; V was cut back by 2 bases and J by 5 bases. CDR3 size: 14 residues. Germline CDR1 and CDR2: LGHDT and YNNKEL (reference sequence). CDR3 in amino acids: CASSQLAGRDEQYF. The CDR3 nucleotides read TGTGCCAGCAGCCAACTAGCGGGAAGGGACGAGCAGTACTTC.

The V gene is TRBV28, the J gene TRBJ2-1, with 8 bases lining up with TRBD2. CDR1 is MDHEN and CDR2 is SYDVKM in the germline V gene. With V trimmed by 4 bases and J by 3 bases, 8 bases remained unmatched. The CDR3 has 16 amino acids. The CDR3 sequence: CASSSPLAGNYNEQFF. The CDR3 DNA is TGTGCCAGCAGTTCTCCCCTAGCGGGTAACTACAATGAGCAGTTCTTC.

This clonotype was seen at least ten times. This sequence joins TRBV5-8 and TRBJ2-1; 16 nucleotides match TRBD2. Per germline, CDR1 SGHTS and CDR2 YDEGEE. After removal of 4 bases from V and 8 bases from J, the junction contained 3 bases not matched to a gene. This CDR3 is 15 amino acids long. CDR3 sequence (DNA): TGTGCCAGCAGCCCCGGGACTAGCGGGAGGGATGAGCAGTTCTTC. It translates to CASSPGTSGRDEQFF.

The chain has TRBV7-9 and TRBJ2-5; perhaps TRBD2 as D (5 bases). V lost 3 bases, J lost 4 bases, and 9 bases lay in between. The CDR3 has 13 amino acids. The V gene's germline CDR1 is SEHNR and CDR2 FQNEAQ (reference sequence). DNA for the CDR3: TGTGCCAGCAGCTTCGCGGGTCTAGAGACCCAGTACTTC. This encodes CASSFAGLETQYF.

The rearrangement uses TRBV27 and TRBJ2-5, with 10 bases identical to TRBD2. This CDR3 is built from 17 residues. CDR1 MNHEY and CDR2 SMNVEV come from the germline V gene (reference sequence). V dropped 7 bases and J dropped 0; count of bases not matched to a gene: 11. The CDR3 nucleotides read TGTGCCAGCATGGGTAGCGGGGGGCGAGACCACCAAGAGACCCAGTACTTC. Residues: CASMGSGGRDHQETQYF.

The table lists this clonotype with many counts. The chain has TRBV7-3 and TRBJ2-1, with D tentatively TRBD2 (5 bases). The ends were cut back, 2 bases at V and 9 bases at J, with 20 bases in the middle. The CDR3 covers 16 residues. CDR1 is SGHTA, CDR2 FQGTGA, per germline. CDR3 nucleotides: TGTGCCAGCAGCTTAGTTCCGGGAACCCCAAACAGTGAGCAGTTCTTC. Translating gives CASSLVPGTPNSEQFF.